The clone carrying this TCR beta chain appeared a few times. Its antigen remains unidentified. TCRdb reprocessed the 5' RACE reads with MiXCR, giving one entry per CDR3 protein. The sample includes some 340,000 distinct CDR3 sequences, roughly 4.3% of them seen just once. This record comes from a study of T cells after yellow fever vaccination. As for the study in general: Fractions with few cells were prepared using SMART-Seq v4 Ultra Low Input.

Germline V lookup: CDR1 SGHAT, CDR2 FQNNGV. Trimming removed 4 bases from V and 1 base from J, with 10 bases in between. The CDR3 runs to 14 residues. Findings of the study overall: In FACS-sorted repertoires, abundant clonotypes from the bulk population could appear as contaminants. A large majority of primary-vaccination clones showed up again after the booster (around 96% CD4, around 88% CD8). A weaker secondary response peaked on day 5, the primary on day 15.

The specimen comprised PBMCs, sampled 5 days after the yellow fever booster vaccination. The chain links TRBV11-2 to TRBJ1-1; no clear D. The clonotype comes from a man between 18 and 29 years old who received the YFV17D yellow fever vaccine. The chain's CDR3 is CASSWKPGNTEAFF. The DNA for the CDR3 is TGTGCCAGCAGCTGGAAACCAGGGAACACTGAAGCTTTCTTT.